This T cell receptor (beta chain) was captured by sequencing in a study of shared clonotypes between healthy human individuals. Researchers ran the assay at a deep level. Produced via immunoSEQ multiplex PCR; TCRdb's table is partial and in-frame only. The sample contains 2 million to 2.5 million clones, roughly 92% of which appear only once. V gave up 10 bases and J gave up 4 bases; unmatched junction bases: 19. The CDR3 is 17 residues long. Germline V lookup: CDR1 MDHEN, CDR2 SYDVKM. The receptor was derived from a man between 18 and 35 years old in good health. Some clones in this sample may be carry-over from other donors' samples. Sample: naive CD4+ T cells from PBMCs. Documented subset: CD45RA+ positively selected. The chain recombines TRBV28 with TRBJ2-5; the match to TRBD2 covers 9 bases. The CDR3 DNA is TGTGCCACCCATCCTAGCGGGGTCATCCTTTCAATAGAGACCCAGTACTTC. The encoded protein is CATHPSGVILSIETQYF.